The clone carrying this TCR beta chain has just a few counts. This sample was included in a study of blood T cells in healthy people across ages. The use of a sample-barcoded 5' primer and a J-beta primer mix characterized a second PCR of roughly 7 to 11 cycles. CDR3-containing paired-end reads numbering at least 2.5 million came from each sample. TCRdb passed the 5' RACE reads through MiXCR, listing each CDR3 protein once. The sample consists of more than 1,000,000 distinct CDR3 sequences, 20% to 25% of them appearing once. These sequences were also reported in another study, on T cells of mothers and their children. That work adds: Biologically related mothers and children overlapped slightly more than unrelated pairs, a non-significant difference.

The specimen was blood. The receptor's source is a girl aged 2-10 years in good health.

In DNA form, the CDR3 reads TGCAGCGTTGAAGATCGCGAGACGGCTACCTACGAGCAGTACTTC. It translates to CSVEDRETATYEQYF. The V and J genes are TRBV29-1 and TRBJ2-5; D is undetermined. The J call could be wrong; TRBJ2-7 is a better fit for the DNA end. The CDR3 is 15 residues long. The germline V gene has CDR1 SQVTM and CDR2 ANQGSEA.